Sequencing of this T cell receptor beta chain was carried out in a study of T cells after yellow fever vaccination. TCRdb called the 5' RACE reads again in MiXCR, with one record for every CDR3 protein. The sample has around 260,000 distinct CDR3 sequences; roughly 5.6% are singletons. This CDR3 is built from 17 residues. Looked up from germline, CDR1 is SGDLS and CDR2 is YYNGEE. V lost 0 bases to trimming and J lost 6 bases, with 18 bases between them. This chain connects TRBV9 to TRBJ1-4; D perhaps matches TRBD1 (6 bases). The sample was CD4+ T cells sorted from PBMCs, taken on the day of the yellow fever booster vaccination. The TCR was taken from a man between 18 and 35 years old who received the YFV17D yellow fever vaccine. The CDR3: CASSVASGAGDYEKLFF. CDR3 nucleotide sequence: TGTGCCAGCAGCGTAGCTTCTGGGGCAGGGGACTATGAAAAACTGTTTTTT.